A selection of T cell receptor beta chains follows, all from one sample in a study of cytomegalovirus exposure and HLA in healthy donors. Repertoires were generated with immunoSEQ multiplex PCR, while TCRdb's copy carries only in-frame clones and drops some. The data hold about 140,000 clones, with around 85% observed a single time. Sequencing was done on a sample of PBMCs. The origin of the receptors is a female donor in good health and CMV-seronegative. The CDR3 runs from the conserved cysteine through the conserved F or W. The order of the fields is clone size, V gene, D gene, J gene, CDR3 protein, CDR3 DNA. The D gene is left open where the match is weak. Clone size is stated in some rows and not others, as once, few, many or a class when expanded.

>.|TRBV27|.|TRBJ1-1
CASSFLDFLPEAFF
TGTGCCAGCAGTTTTTTGGACTTTCTTCCCGAAGCTTTCTTT
>.|TRBV15|.|TRBJ1-5
CATSRGGRSNQPQHF
TGTGCCACCAGCAGGGGGGGTCGGAGCAATCAGCCCCAGCATTTT
>.|TRBV4-2|.|TRBJ2-1
CASSPSSAETYNEQFF
TGTGCCAGCAGCCCCTCGTCGGCGGAAACCTACAATGAGCAGTTCTTC
>.|TRBV27|TRBD1|TRBJ1-2
CASSLGGQGGYGYTF
TGTGCCAGCAGTTTAGGCGGACAGGGCGGCTATGGCTACACCTTC
>.|TRBV27|TRBD2|TRBJ2-1
CASSLIPGLAGSYNEQFF
TGTGCCAGCAGTTTAATCCCCGGACTAGCGGGATCCTACAATGAGCAGTTCTTC
>.|TRBV28|TRBD2|TRBJ2-7
CASSFRLAGEEDEQYF
TGTGCCAGCAGTTTTAGGCTAGCGGGAGAGGAGGACGAGCAGTACTTC
>.|TRBV28|.|TRBJ1-2
CASSPADYYGYTF
TGTGCCAGCAGCCCCGCAGACTACTATGGCTACACCTTC
>few|TRBV4-1|.|TRBJ1-5
CASSQDGRGQPQHF
TGCGCCAGCAGCCAAGATGGCCGGGGGCAGCCCCAGCATTTT
>.|TRBV29-1|.|TRBJ2-1
CSVLPYGGSSYNEQFF
TGCAGCGTTTTACCTTACGGGGGTAGCTCCTACAATGAGCAGTTCTTC
>.|TRBV27|TRBD2|TRBJ2-1
CASSSPTGGSYNEQFF
TGTGCCAGCAGTTCTCCAACGGGAGGGTCCTACAATGAGCAGTTCTTC
>.|TRBV7-9|TRBD2|TRBJ2-7
CASSLTSGRPHEQYF
TGTGCCAGCAGTCTAACTAGCGGGAGGCCCCACGAGCAGTACTTC
>.|TRBV4-2|TRBD2|TRBJ2-1
CASSQELSGGSEFF
TGTGCCAGCAGCCAAGAATTGTCGGGAGGGTCGGAGTTCTTC
>once|TRBV11-2|TRBD1|TRBJ1-1
CASSLGRGRGKDTEAFF
TGTGCCAGCAGCTTAGGTAGGGGCAGGGGGAAGGACACTGAAGCTTTCTTT
>.|TRBV10-2|.|TRBJ1-2
CASSETGYYGYTF
TGCGCCAGCAGTGAAACAGGGTACTATGGCTACACCTTC